What follows are 5 T cell receptor beta chains derived from one specimen sequenced in a study of blood T cell repertoires in COVID-19. Generated by immunoSEQ multiplex PCR, the TCRdb table keeps only in-frame clones and is missing some. The sample lists about 210,000 clones, 84% occurring once. The source material was peripheral blood. The receptors shown here come from a woman aged 45 to 65 with active or convalescent COVID-19.

The chain links TRBV19 to TRBJ2-7; unclear D gene. CDR3 length: 12 residues. The V end lost 6 bases, the J end lost 3 bases, and 9 bases lay between the germline ends. Germline V lookup: CDR1 LNHDA, CDR2 SQIVND (reference sequence). The CDR3 spells CASSLPGYEQYF. CDR3 bases: TGTGCCAGTAGCCTCCCCGGCTACGAGCAGTACTTC.

This chain links TRBV10-1 with TRBJ1-1; D is undetermined. CDR3 length: 14 amino acids. CDR1 is WNHNN, CDR2 SYGVQD, per germline (reference sequence). V lost 0 bases to trimming and J lost 3 bases, with 8 bases between them. Here the CDR3 DNA reads TGCGCCAGCAGTGAGTCGCTCGGGGACACTGAAGCTTTCTTT. Its translation: CASSESLGDTEAFF.

V is TRBV18 and J is TRBJ2-1; D possibly corresponds to TRBD1 (6 bases). Trimming removed 6 bases from V and 4 bases from J, with 19 bases in between. Germline-derived CDR1 and CDR2 are KGHSH and LQKENI. The length of the CDR3 is 16 residues. The CDR3 coding sequence is TGTGCCAGCTCCCCTGCAGGGGCGAGAGGTTACAATGAGCAGTTCTTC. Amino acids: CASSPAGARGYNEQFF.

This chain links TRBV3-1 (or the pseudogene TRBV3-2) with TRBJ2-1, with no clear D. Germline loops: CDR1 LGHDT, CDR2 YNNKEL (reference sequence). This CDR3 contains 17 residues. Trimming took off 2 bases at V and 4 bases at J, with 18 bases between the two ends. CDR3 region: CASSQSSLRFTYNEQFF. The CDR3 DNA reads as TGTGCCAGCAGCCAATCATCTTTGAGGTTCACTTACAATGAGCAGTTCTTC.

This chain joins TRBV29-1 and TRBJ1-2; 7 bases fit TRBD1. V was pared by 7 bases and J by 0 bases, with 8 bases of the junction left unmatched. Germline V lookup: CDR1 SQVTM, CDR2 ANQGSEA. This CDR3 is built from 14 residues. The CDR3 here is CSANPGQSNYGYTF. The CDR3 region has the DNA TGCAGCGCCAATCCGGGACAGTCTAACTATGGCTACACCTTC.